Below, 23 T cell receptor beta chains from the same sample are listed, as sequenced in a study of glioma-infiltrating T cells after dendritic cell vaccination. Clones were sequenced by immunoSEQ multiplex PCR, and TCRdb holds only the in-frame ones, with some missing. The sample holds about 87,000 clones, around 90% seen once. The sample here was blood, taken before dendritic cell vaccination. These receptors all stem from a human donor with glioblastoma.

This sequence joins TRBV5-6 and TRBJ2-2, with 11 bases matching TRBD2. The V segment lost 3 bases and the J segment 5 bases; nucleotides outside the gene matches: 12. The CDR3 sequence is 18 residues long. From germline, CDR1 is SGHDT and CDR2 YYEEEE. The CDR3 here is CASSSILTSGGVTGELFF. The DNA for the CDR3 is TGTGCCAGCAGCTCAATCTTAACTAGCGGGGGAGTTACCGGGGAGCTGTTTTTT.

The rearrangement joins TRBV7-9 to TRBJ1-2; possible D gene TRBD1, 5 bases. CDR1 is SEHNR and CDR2 is FQNEAQ in the germline V gene (reference sequence). The CDR3 totals 15 residues. Trimming took 8 bases from V and 5 from J, leaving 21 bases between them. CDR3 in amino acids: CASWSTRQGGYGYTF. The CDR3 bases are TGTGCCAGCTGGTCTACAAGGCAGGGTGGATATGGCTACACCTTC.

The J gene is TRBJ2-5, the V gene TRBV6-5; 13 bases map to TRBD2. The CDR3 runs to 15 residues. The trim removed 2 bases at V and 6 bases at J, leaving 3 bases unmatched. Germline lookup yields CDR1 MNHEY and CDR2 SVGAGI. The DNA for the CDR3 is TGTGCCAGCAGTTACGGGACTAGCGGGAAACAGACCCAGTACTTC. Translated: CASSYGTSGKQTQYF.

This chain joins TRBV9 and TRBJ2-3; maybe TRBD1 (8 bases). This CDR3 has 15 residues. The V end was cut by 5 bases, the J end by 4 bases, with 17 bases between. Looked up from germline, CDR1 is SGDLS and CDR2 is YYNGEE. Written as DNA, the CDR3 is TGTGCCAGCAGTGCGGACAGGGCGGGAGCAGATACGCAGTATTTT. Protein product: CASSADRAGADTQYF. The entire variable domain, with the rest obtained from reference TRBV9 and TRBJ2-3, is as follows: DSGVTQTPKHLITATGQRVTLRCSPRSGDLSVYWYQQSLDQGLQFLIQYYNGEERAKGNILERFSAQQFPDLHSELNLSSLELGDSALYFCASSADRAGADTQYFGPGTRLTVL.

The rearrangement links TRBV30 to TRBJ2-1, with 15 positions matching TRBD2. The V gene's germline CDR1 is GTSNPN and CDR2 SVGIG (reference sequence). V shed 3 bases and J 12 bases; nucleotides not matched to a gene: 3. This CDR3 contains 13 residues. Here the CDR3 reads CAWRGLAGGTQFF. The CDR3 coding sequence is TGTGCCTGGAGAGGACTAGCGGGAGGGACGCAGTTCTTC.

The rearrangement joins TRBV5-8 to TRBJ2-7; D is unresolved. In germline, CDR1 is SGHTS, CDR2 YDEGEE. Trimming cost V 0 bases and J 3 bases, with 7 bases left between them. The CDR3 sequence is 13 residues long. CDR3 coding DNA: TGTGCCAGCAGCTTGGGGCTAGTCTACGAGCAGTACTTC. Its translation: CASSLGLVYEQYF.

The chain employs TRBV4-1 and TRBJ2-2; 9 nucleotides match TRBD1. The CDR3 is made up of 15 amino acids. The germline V gene encodes CDR1 MGHRA and CDR2 YSYEKL. The V and J ends lost 4 bases and 9 bases, in that order; junction bases with no gene match: 9. DNA of the CDR3: TGCGCCAGCAGCCCGGGACAGGGAGCAACCTGGGAGCTGTTTTTT. Amino acid sequence: CASSPGQGATWELFF.

V gene TRBV29-1 combines with J gene TRBJ2-5, with 10 bases aligning to TRBD1. The J call may be faulty, since TRBJ2-7 better matches the DNA end. Germline loops: CDR1 SQVTM, CDR2 ANQGSEA. The CDR3 loop spans 13 amino acids. The CDR3 DNA is TGCAGCGCCGGGACAGGGGAGAGTTACGAGCAGTACTTC. Translating it yields CSAGTGESYEQYF.

The rearrangement joins TRBV30 to TRBJ2-3; 13 nucleotides agree with TRBD2. Germline CDR1 is GTSNPN and CDR2 is SVGIG (reference sequence). This CDR3 spans 14 amino acids. V gave up 0 bases and J gave up 10 bases; unmatched junction bases: 4. In DNA form, the CDR3 reads TGTGCCTGGAGTGTCCGGACTAGCGGGGGCCCGCAGTATTTT. Its protein is CAWSVRTSGGPQYF.

J is TRBJ2-7 and V is TRBV5-1; D possibly corresponds to TRBD2 (6 bases). V was cut by 4 bases and J by 6 bases, with 20 bases left in between. CDR1 is SGHRS and CDR2 is YFSETQ in the germline V gene. This CDR3 spans 15 amino acids. The CDR3 protein is CASSTAGTPDLEQYF. The DNA of the CDR3 is TGCGCCAGCAGCACCGCCGGGACTCCTGATCTCGAGCAGTACTTC. The whole variable domain, filled in from reference TRBV5-1 and TRBJ2-7, reads KAGVTQTPRYLIKTRGQQVTLSCSPISGHRSVSWYQQTPGQGLQFLFEYFSETQRNKGNFPGRFSGRQFSNSRSEMNVSTLELGDSALYLCASSTAGTPDLEQYFGPGTRLTVT.

The chain is built from TRBV5-1 and TRBJ2-1; D call uncertain. The ends were cut back, 0 bases at V and 5 bases at J, with 6 bases in the middle. Germline CDR1 SGHRS, CDR2 YFSETQ. The CDR3 is made up of 13 amino acids. DNA of the CDR3: TGCGCCAGCAGCTTGGGAACACACAATGAGCAGTTCTTC. This gives the protein CASSLGTHNEQFF. Drawing the rest from reference TRBV5-1 and TRBJ2-1, the complete variable domain is KAGVTQTPRYLIKTRGQQVTLSCSPISGHRSVSWYQQTPGQGLQFLFEYFSETQRNKGNFPGRFSGRQFSNSRSEMNVSTLELGDSALYLCASSLGTHNEQFFGPGTRLTVL.

The rearrangement links TRBV2 to TRBJ2-1; TRBD2 matches at 13 bases. Germline V gives CDR1 SNHLY, CDR2 FYNNEI. The CDR3 is 16 amino acids. The V and J ends lost 3 bases and 8 bases, in that order; junction bases with no gene match: 7. In DNA, the CDR3 is TGTGCCAGCAGTGACCCGGGACTAGCGGGATTGGATGAGCAGTTCTTC. It codes for CASSDPGLAGLDEQFF. Based on the CDR3 plus reference TRBV2 and TRBJ2-1, the full variable domain is EPEVTQTPSHQVTQMGQEVILRCVPISNHLYFYWYRQILGQKVEFLVSFYNNEISEKSEIFDDQFSVERPDGSNFTLKIRSTKLEDSAMYFCASSDPGLAGLDEQFFGPGTRLTVL.

The CDR3: CASSLISGGSTDTQYF. The CDR3 DNA reads as TGTGCCAGCAGCCTAATTAGCGGGGGGTCCACAGATACGCAGTATTTT. This chain uses TRBV11-2 with TRBJ2-3; 10 bases line up with TRBD2. Per germline, CDR1 SGHAT and CDR2 FQNNGV. CDR3 length: 16 residues. The ends lost 5 bases at V and 2 bases at J; junction bases unmatched: 7.

Only one count was recorded for this clone. The chain recombines TRBV6-1 with TRBJ2-7; 7 bases map to TRBD1. With V trimmed by 4 bases and J by 1 base, 4 bases remained unmatched. CDR1 and CDR2 (germline): MNHNS, SASEGT. The CDR3 extends over 14 amino acids. The CDR3 coding sequence is TGTGCCAGCAGTGCCGACAGGGTTTCCTACGAGCAGTACTTC. It specifies CASSADRVSYEQYF.

This clone appeared a single time. A read error may account for a junction end that differs from germline. CDR3 in amino acids: CASSFDRTNTETFF. The CDR3 region has the DNA TGTGCCAGCAGCTTCGACAGAACGAACACTGAAACTTTCTTT. This chain links TRBV7-9 with TRBJ1-1, with TRBD1 as a possible D gene (5 bases). CDR3 length: 14 amino acids. The V gene's germline CDR1 is SEHNR and CDR2 FQNEAQ (reference sequence).

The chain uses TRBV7-8 and TRBJ2-1; 7 bases agree with TRBD1. V lost 3 bases and J lost 5; bases outside the gene matches: 1. The CDR3 length is 13 residues. CDR1 and CDR2 (germline): SGHVS, FQNEAQ. CDR3 protein: CASSLDRHNEQFF. CDR3 DNA: TGTGCCAGCAGCTTGGACAGGCACAATGAGCAGTTCTTC.

This clone was picked up a small number of times. The CDR3 sequence is CASSGTSGSWVAQYF. The CDR3 region has the DNA TGTGCCAGCAGCGGGACTAGCGGGAGCTGGGTGGCGCAGTATTTT. The chain carries TRBV2 and TRBJ2-3; TRBD2 matches at 14 bases. The CDR3 totals 15 residues. J lost 10 bases, V lost 6 bases, and 9 bases had no gene match. The germline V gene encodes CDR1 SNHLY and CDR2 FYNNEI.

The V gene is TRBV5-1, the J gene TRBJ2-1, with TRBD2 as a possible D gene (6 bases). The CDR3 is 15 amino acids. The V gene lost 2 bases and the J gene lost 2 bases, with 11 bases spanning the gap. Germline loops: CDR1 SGHRS, CDR2 YFSETQ. Here the CDR3 DNA reads TGCGCCAGCAGCTTTACGGGGGAAACCTACAATGAGCAGTTCTTC. It codes for CASSFTGETYNEQFF. Complete variable domain (other parts from reference TRBV5-1 and TRBJ2-1): KAGVTQTPRYLIKTRGQQVTLSCSPISGHRSVSWYQQTPGQGLQFLFEYFSETQRNKGNFPGRFSGRQFSNSRSEMNVSTLELGDSALYLCASSFTGETYNEQFFGPGTRLTVL.

This clone was picked up one time. V gene TRBV5-1 combines with J gene TRBJ2-7; TRBD2 aligns across 10 bases. Looked up from germline, CDR1 is SGHRS and CDR2 is YFSETQ. This CDR3 spans 16 amino acids. V shed 4 bases, J shed 0 bases, and the junction held 7 bases outside the gene matches. The CDR3 DNA is TGCGCCAGCAGCGAATCCAGCGGGAGGGTCTCCTACGAGCAGTACTTC. It specifies CASSESSGRVSYEQYF.

The chain is built from TRBV11-2 and TRBJ2-5; 9 nucleotides match TRBD2. The V gene end was trimmed by 5 bases and the J gene end by 5 bases; junction bases not matched to a gene: 12. From germline, CDR1 is SGHAT and CDR2 FQNNGV. The CDR3 is 16 residues long. Written as DNA, the CDR3 is TGTGCCAGCAGCCTCGGTAGCGGGGGAGGCCACGAGACCCAGTACTTC. Its translation is CASSLGSGGGHETQYF.

The rearrangement joins TRBV7-2 to TRBJ2-3; TRBD2 matches at 10 bases. V shed 7 bases and J 1 base; nucleotides not matched to a gene: 2. Germline assignment: CDR1 SGHTA and CDR2 FQGNSA. This CDR3 is 14 amino acids long. CDR3 residues: CASTTSGGTDTQYF. The DNA for the CDR3 is TGTGCCAGCACCACTAGCGGGGGCACAGATACGCAGTATTTT.

This chain links TRBV6-6 with TRBJ1-2, with D tentatively TRBD1 (6 bases). Trimming removed 6 bases at V and 8 bases at J, with 22 bases between. The CDR3 has 15 residues. Germline assignment: CDR1 MNHNY and CDR2 SVGAGI (reference sequence). As DNA, the CDR3 is TGTGCCAGCAGCCCCAAAATACAGGGTGGGGAAGGCTACACCTTC. Protein product: CASSPKIQGGEGYTF.

A single count supports this clone. The V gene is TRBV15, the J gene TRBJ1-1, with a weak D call TRBD1 (6 bases). CDR1 is LNHNV and CDR2 is YYDKDF in the germline V gene (reference sequence). The CDR3 extends over 13 amino acids. V was cut by 9 bases and J by 1 base, with 12 bases left in between. This CDR3 reads CATGARRNTEAFF. CDR3 nucleotides: TGTGCCACGGGGGCCAGGAGGAACACTGAAGCTTTCTTT. Full variable domain (outside the CDR3, taken from reference TRBV15 and TRBJ1-1): DAMVIQNPRYQVTQFGKPVTLSCSQTLNHNVMYWYQQKSSQAPKLLFHYYDKDFNNEADTPDNFQSRRPNTSFCFLDIRSPGLGDTAMYLCATGARRNTEAFFGQGTRLTVV.